The 17 T cell receptor beta chains below all came from one sample that was sequenced in a study of breast tumors, draining lymph nodes, adjacent tissues. MiXCR was run by TCRdb on the multiplex PCR reads, yielding one entry per CDR3 protein. The profile covers about 31,000 distinct CDR3 sequences, with 63% appearing a single time and approximately 20% taken by the ten largest. The sample comprised breast tumor tissue. All receptors come from a female donor with breast cancer. Some clones in this sample may be carry-over from other donors' samples.

The table lists this clonotype with many counts. The chain couples TRBV6-1 to TRBJ1-5, with D maybe TRBD1 (5 bases). Germline V gene sequence: CDR1 MNHNS, CDR2 SASEGT. The CDR3 runs 18 residues. V was cut by 5 bases and J by 0 bases, with 20 bases left in between. The CDR3 nucleotides are TGTGCCAGCAGTCACACCCTTCGGGGGTTGTATAGCAATCAGCCCCAGCATTTT. Amino acid sequence: CASSHTLRGLYSNQPQHF.

The chain combines TRBV7-8 with TRBJ2-3; D unresolved. This CDR3 has 12 amino acids. Trimming shortened V by 5 bases and J by 5 bases, and 8 bases separated the two germline ends. Germline assignment: CDR1 SGHVS and CDR2 FQNEAQ. For the CDR3, the DNA is TGTGCCAGCAGCATCAGAGGAGATACGCAGTATTTT. It encodes CASSIRGDTQYF. Full variable domain (rest looked up from reference TRBV7-8 and TRBJ2-3): GAGVSQSPRYKVAKRGQDVALRCDPISGHVSLFWYQQALGQGPEFLTYFQNEAQLDKSGLPSDRFFAERPEGSVSTLKIQRTQQEDSAVYLCASSIRGDTQYFGPGTRLTVL.

The chain couples TRBV20-1 to TRBJ2-1; 7 bases fit TRBD2. Per germline, CDR1 DFQATT and CDR2 SNEGSKA (reference sequence). V was pared by 3 bases and J by 8 bases, with 4 bases of the junction left unmatched. The CDR3 has 12 amino acids. The CDR3 DNA reads as TGCAGTGCTAGGGGACGGGAGGATGAGCAGTTCTTC. Amino acid sequence: CSARGREDEQFF.

This clonotype showed up many times. The rearrangement uses TRBV19 and TRBJ2-7, with 8 bases matching TRBD1. CDR3 length: 12 residues. The V segment lost 5 bases and the J segment 6 bases; nucleotides outside the gene matches: 3. The germline V gene has CDR1 LNHDA and CDR2 SQIVND (reference sequence). CDR3 DNA sequence: TGTGCCAGTAGTTCGGGACAGGTCGAGCAGTACTTC. Residues: CASSSGQVEQYF. Complete variable domain (other parts from reference TRBV19 and TRBJ2-7): DGGITQSPKYLFRKEGQNVTLSCEQNLNHDAMYWYRQDPGQGLRLIYYSQIVNDFQKGDIAEGYSVSREKKESFPLTVTSAQKNPTAFYLCASSSGQVEQYFGPGTRLTVT.

The rearrangement joins TRBV20-1 to TRBJ2-2; possibly TRBD2 for D (5 bases). The germline V gene encodes CDR1 DFQATT and CDR2 SNEGSKA (reference sequence). Trimming stripped 3 bases from V and 6 bases from J, with 17 bases between. CDR3 length equals 15 residues. DNA of the CDR3: TGCAGTGCTAGGGGAGTGAAGCAGAGGTCCGGGGAGCTGTTTTTT. This translates into CSARGVKQRSGELFF.

This chain links TRBV20-1 with TRBJ2-7; possibly TRBD2 for D (6 bases). This CDR3 is built from 15 residues. V was shortened by 1 base and J by 5 bases, with 18 bases between the two germline ends. CDR1 and CDR2 from the germline V gene are DFQATT and SNEGSKA (reference sequence). The CDR3 nucleotides read TGCAGTGCTAGAGGGACGCGGGAACGAATGGACGAGCAGTACTTC. Translating gives CSARGTRERMDEQYF.

The chain uses TRBV19 and TRBJ2-3, with D unclear. CDR3 size: 14 residues. Germline lookup yields CDR1 LNHDA and CDR2 SQIVND (reference sequence). V dropped 7 bases and J dropped 0 bases, with 11 bases sitting between them. The CDR3 bases are TGTGCCAGTAATCTGGGTCGTAGCACAGATACGCAGTATTTT. Amino acids: CASNLGRSTDTQYF.

With respect to this clonotype: A much more abundant neighbour one base away suggests this may be a read error. The DNA is omitted, as the CDR3 cannot be located on it reliably, and the CDR3 follows TCRdb's listing. The V call is TRBV9, the J call TRBJ1-6; the table's TRBD1 call for D was not verified on the DNA. Germline V gives CDR1 SGDLS, CDR2 YYNGEE. The CDR3 spans 15 residues, counting both ends. The CDR3 region is CASSVAGGSGSPPHF.

In its sample, this clonotype was seen a few times. This rearrangement joins TRBV7-2 to TRBJ2-5; the match to TRBD1 covers 9 bases. With 5 bases clipped from V and 5 bases from J, the junction kept 15 bases outside the gene matches. CDR3 length: 17 amino acids. Germline CDR1 reads SGHTA; CDR2 reads FQGNSA. CDR3 sequence (DNA): TGTGCCAGCAGCGGCTGGGTTCACAGGGGGCGTTTGGAGACCCAGTACTTC. Translation gives CASSGWVHRGRLETQYF. Using reference TRBV7-2 and TRBJ2-5 for the parts outside the CDR3, the full variable domain is GAGVSQSPSNKVTEKGKDVELRCDPISGHTALYWYRQSLGQGLEFLIYFQGNSAPDKSGLPSDRFSAERTGGSVSTLTIQRTQQEDSAVYLCASSGWVHRGRLETQYFGPGTRLLVL.

This chain links TRBV12-3 or TRBV12-4 with TRBJ2-7; D is perhaps TRBD2 (6 bases). V shed 6 bases and J shed 5 bases, with 11 bases lying between them. This CDR3 has 12 residues. The CDR3 coding sequence is TGTGCCAGCAGAAGGGGCGGGGACGAGCAGTACTTC. As protein: CASRRGGDEQYF.

The chain is built from TRBV20-1 and TRBJ2-1, with TRBD2 matching over 10 bases. V lost 5 bases, J lost 5 bases, and 9 bases stayed unmatched. The CDR3 runs 15 residues. Germline values: CDR1 DFQATT, CDR2 SNEGSKA (reference sequence). The CDR3 region is CSARTLAGVNNEQFF. For the CDR3, the DNA is TGCAGTGCTCGCACCCTAGCGGGGGTTAACAATGAGCAGTTCTTC.

This clonotype is medium-sized by share. This sequence joins TRBV12-3 or TRBV12-4 and TRBJ2-2; 8 bases match TRBD2. CDR3 size: 15 residues. V trimming: 8 bases; J trimming: 1 base; junction bases outside the gene matches: 6. CDR3 loop: CASVFTSGNTGELFF. The CDR3 DNA sequence: TGTGCCAGCGTTTTTACTAGCGGGAACACCGGGGAGCTGTTTTTT.

The rearrangement joins TRBV20-1 to TRBJ2-7, with D possibly being TRBD1 (5 bases). Germline CDR1 reads DFQATT; CDR2 reads SNEGSKA (reference sequence). CDR3 length: 13 residues. Trimming removed 3 bases from V and 4 bases from J, with 13 bases in between. The CDR3 DNA follows: TGCAGTGCTAGTGGTCAGGGTATGTACGAGCAGTACTTC. Its translation: CSASGQGMYEQYF.

The J gene is TRBJ1-3, the V gene TRBV29-1, with D possibly matching TRBD1 (5 bases). The CDR3 has 14 residues. Germline CDR1 SQVTM, CDR2 ANQGSEA. The germline V and J ends were trimmed by 2 bases and 2 bases, with 10 bases remaining between them. CDR3 loop: CSVELAGTGNTIYF. CDR3 sequence (DNA): TGCAGCGTTGAATTGGCAGGGACTGGAAACACCATATATTTT.

The V call is TRBV20-1, the J call TRBJ2-7, with D possibly matching TRBD2 (5 bases). Germline V gives CDR1 DFQATT, CDR2 SNEGSKA (reference sequence). Trimming pared 6 bases from V and 2 bases from J, leaving 14 bases between. CDR3 length: 13 residues. The CDR3, as DNA: TGCAGTGCAAAACTAGGAGTCCCCTACGAGCAGTACTTC. Amino acids: CSAKLGVPYEQYF.

This clonotype occurred once. V gene TRBV20-1 combines with J gene TRBJ1-2; D might be TRBD1 (6 bases). The V and J ends lost 6 bases and 4 bases respectively, with 9 bases between them. Germline V gives CDR1 DFQATT, CDR2 SNEGSKA (reference sequence). This CDR3 region has 11 residues. The chain's CDR3 is CSATGFYGYTF. CDR3 sequence (DNA): TGCAGTGCCACAGGGTTCTATGGCTACACCTTC.

The chain joins TRBV7-3 to TRBJ2-3; D not certain. Germline CDR1 reads SGHTA; CDR2 reads FQGTGA. Trimming took off 4 bases at V and 2 bases at J, with 4 bases between the two ends. This CDR3 region has 12 residues. As DNA, the CDR3 is TGTGCCAGCAGCTCACCCACAGATACGCAGTATTTT. Its translation: CASSSPTDTQYF.